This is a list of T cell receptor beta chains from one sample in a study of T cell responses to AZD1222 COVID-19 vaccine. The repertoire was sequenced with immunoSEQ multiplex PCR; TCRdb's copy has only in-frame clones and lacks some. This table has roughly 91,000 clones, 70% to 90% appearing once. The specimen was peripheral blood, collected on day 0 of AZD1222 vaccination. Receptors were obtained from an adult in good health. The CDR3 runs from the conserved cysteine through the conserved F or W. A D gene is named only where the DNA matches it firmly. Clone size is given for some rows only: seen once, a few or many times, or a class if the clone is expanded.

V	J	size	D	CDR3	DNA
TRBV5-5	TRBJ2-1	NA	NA	CASSPDPRSSYNEQFF	TGTGCCAGCAGTCCGGACCCCCGGAGCTCCTACAATGAGCAGTTCTTC
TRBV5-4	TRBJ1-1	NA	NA	CASSLRGAYTEAFF	TGTGCCAGCAGCTTGAGGGGGGCATACACTGAAGCTTTCTTT
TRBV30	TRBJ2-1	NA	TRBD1	CASRQGDYNEQFF	TGTGCCAGCCGACAGGGGGACTACAATGAGCAGTTCTTC
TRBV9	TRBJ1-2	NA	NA	CASSLGTPRLYGYTF	TGTGCCAGCAGCCTGGGGACTCCCAGACTCTATGGCTACACCTTC
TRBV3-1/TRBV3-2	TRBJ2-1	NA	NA	CASSSRVRIHEQFF	TGTGCCAGCAGCTCCCGGGTTCGCATTCATGAGCAGTTCTTC
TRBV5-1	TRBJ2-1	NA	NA	CASKVDGTRYNEQFF	TGTGCCAGCAAGGTCGACGGGACAAGGTACAATGAGCAGTTCTTC
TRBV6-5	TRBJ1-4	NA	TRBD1	CASRSGGSNEKLFF	TGTGCCAGCAGGTCAGGGGGGAGTAATGAAAAACTGTTTTTT
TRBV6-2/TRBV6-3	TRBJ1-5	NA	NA	CASSYSAGQNQPQHF	TGTGCCAGCAGTTACTCCGCGGGACAAAATCAGCCCCAGCATTTT
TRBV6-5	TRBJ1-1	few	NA	CASSPPGGGTAFF	TGTGCCAGCAGTCCCCCCGGTGGGGGAACGGCTTTCTTT
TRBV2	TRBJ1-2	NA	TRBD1	CATQGGGSNYGYTF	TGTGCCACCCAGGGGGGGGGCTCAAACTATGGCTACACCTTC
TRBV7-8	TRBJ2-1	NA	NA	CASSPRGLQFF	TGTGCCAGCAGCCCCCGGGGCCTTCAGTTCTTC
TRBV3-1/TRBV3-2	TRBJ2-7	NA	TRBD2	CASSRRTSGGSYEQYF	TGTGCCAGCAGCCGGCGGACTAGCGGGGGATCCTACGAGCAGTACTTC
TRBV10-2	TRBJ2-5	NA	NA	CASSESEIQETQYF	TGCGCCAGCAGTGAGTCCGAGATTCAAGAGACCCAGTACTTC
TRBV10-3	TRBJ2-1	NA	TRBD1	CAITDRVYNEQFF	TGTGCCATCACCGACAGGGTGTACAATGAGCAGTTCTTC
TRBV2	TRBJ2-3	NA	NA	CASRGRDTDTQYF	TGTGCCAGCAGGGGCCGGGACACAGATACGCAGTATTTT
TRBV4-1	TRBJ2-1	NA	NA	CASSWGNEQFF	TGCGCCAGCAGCTGGGGCAATGAGCAGTTCTTC
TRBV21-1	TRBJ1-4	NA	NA	CASRVGTNEKLFF	TGTGCCAGCAGGGTAGGGACTAATGAAAAACTGTTTTTT
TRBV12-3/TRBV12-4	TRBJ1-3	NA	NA	CASSLRDTIYF	TGTGCCAGCAGTTTACGGGACACCATATATTTT
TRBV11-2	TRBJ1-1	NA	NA	CASSLAGRGNTEAFF	TGTGCCAGCAGCTTAGCGGGACGGGGGAACACTGAAGCTTTCTTT
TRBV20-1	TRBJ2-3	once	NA	CSASGSKAQYF	TGCAGTGCTAGTGGCTCCAAGGCGCAGTATTTT
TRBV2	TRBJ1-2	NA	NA	CASSDQGLYGYTF	TGTGCCAGCAGTGATCAGGGTCTTTATGGCTACACCTTC
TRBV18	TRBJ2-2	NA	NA	CASSPPRGYGELFF	TGTGCCAGCTCACCACCAAGGGGCTACGGGGAGCTGTTTTTT